The present T cell receptor (beta chain) was sequenced within a study of T cell responses to AZD1222 COVID-19 vaccine. Assay: immunoSEQ multiplex PCR; the TCRdb copy retains only in-frame clones and omits some. Among 90,000 to 150,000 clones listed, about 86% were seen once. The V and J ends lost 1 base and 6 bases respectively, with 13 bases between them. The CDR3 is 14 amino acids. The germline CDR1 and CDR2 sequences are SGHVS and FQNEAQ. Whole-study results and caveats: Nearly half of spike-specific TCRs reportedly target variant regions that are unmutated in the B.1.351 and B.1.1.7 variants. Just five to seven people given AZD1222 tested seropositive at baseline.

A note on this clone: Its antigen remains unknown.

This receptor was taken from an adult who received the AZD1222 COVID-19 vaccine. The chain recombines TRBV7-8 with TRBJ2-7; D assignment may be TRBD1 or TRBD2 (5 bases each). The sequencing used peripheral blood, collected 28 days after the second AZD1222 dose. This chain's CDR3 is CASSLGDDVGEQYF. CDR3 coding DNA: TGTGCCAGCAGCTTAGGGGACGATGTAGGCGAGCAGTACTTC.